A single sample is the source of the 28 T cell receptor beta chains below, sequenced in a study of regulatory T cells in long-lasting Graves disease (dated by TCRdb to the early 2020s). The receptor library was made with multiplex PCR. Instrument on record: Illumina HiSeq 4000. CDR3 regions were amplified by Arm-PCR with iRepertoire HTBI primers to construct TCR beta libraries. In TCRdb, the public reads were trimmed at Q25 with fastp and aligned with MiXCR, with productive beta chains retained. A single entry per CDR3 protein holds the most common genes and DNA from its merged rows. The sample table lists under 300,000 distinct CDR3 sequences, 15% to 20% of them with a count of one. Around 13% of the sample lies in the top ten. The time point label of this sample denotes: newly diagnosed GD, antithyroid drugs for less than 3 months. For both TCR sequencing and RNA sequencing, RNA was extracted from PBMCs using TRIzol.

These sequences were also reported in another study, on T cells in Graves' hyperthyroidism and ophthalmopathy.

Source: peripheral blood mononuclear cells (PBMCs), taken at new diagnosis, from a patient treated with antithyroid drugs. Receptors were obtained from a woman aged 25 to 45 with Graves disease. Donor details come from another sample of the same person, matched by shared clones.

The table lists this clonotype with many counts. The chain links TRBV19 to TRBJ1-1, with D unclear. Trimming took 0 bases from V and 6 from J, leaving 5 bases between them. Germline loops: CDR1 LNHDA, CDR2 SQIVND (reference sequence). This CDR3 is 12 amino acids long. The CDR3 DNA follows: TGTGCCAGTAGTATAGACACATCTGAAGCTTTCTTT. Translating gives CASSIDTSEAFF.

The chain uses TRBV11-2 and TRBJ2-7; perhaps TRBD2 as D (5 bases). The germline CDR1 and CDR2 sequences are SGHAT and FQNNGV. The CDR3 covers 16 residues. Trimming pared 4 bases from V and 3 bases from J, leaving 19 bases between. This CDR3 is CASSSTRGGQYYEQYF. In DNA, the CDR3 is TGTGCCAGCAGCTCCACTCGTGGAGGTCAATACTACGAGCAGTACTTC.

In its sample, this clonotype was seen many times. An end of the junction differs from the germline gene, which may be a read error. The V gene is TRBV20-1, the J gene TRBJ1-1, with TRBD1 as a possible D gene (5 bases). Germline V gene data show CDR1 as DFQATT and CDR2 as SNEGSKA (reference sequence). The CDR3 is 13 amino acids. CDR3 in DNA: TGCAGTACTAGGCCGGGGCCGAACACTGAAGCTTTCTTT. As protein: CSTRPGPNTEAFF.

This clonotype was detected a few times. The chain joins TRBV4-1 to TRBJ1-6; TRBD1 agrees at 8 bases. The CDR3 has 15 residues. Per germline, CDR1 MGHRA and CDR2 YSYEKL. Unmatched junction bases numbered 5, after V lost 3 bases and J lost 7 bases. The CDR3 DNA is TGCGCCAGCAGCCAGGCCGGGACAGGAAATTCACCCCTCCACTTT. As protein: CASSQAGTGNSPLHF.

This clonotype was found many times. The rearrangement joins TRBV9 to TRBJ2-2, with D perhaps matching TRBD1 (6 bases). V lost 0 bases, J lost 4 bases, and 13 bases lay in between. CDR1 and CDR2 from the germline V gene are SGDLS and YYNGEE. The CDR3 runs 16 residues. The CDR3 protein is CASSVEARGITGELFF. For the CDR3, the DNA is TGTGCCAGCAGCGTAGAAGCCAGGGGAATCACCGGGGAGCTGTTTTTT.

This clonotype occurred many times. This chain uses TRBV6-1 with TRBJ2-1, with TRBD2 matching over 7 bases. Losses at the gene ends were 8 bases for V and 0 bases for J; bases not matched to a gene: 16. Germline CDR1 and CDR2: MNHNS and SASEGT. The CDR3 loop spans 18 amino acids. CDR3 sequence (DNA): TGTGCCAGCCGCCCCGAGGGAGGGGCCGACACCTCCTACAATGAGCAGTTCTTC. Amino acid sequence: CASRPEGGADTSYNEQFF.

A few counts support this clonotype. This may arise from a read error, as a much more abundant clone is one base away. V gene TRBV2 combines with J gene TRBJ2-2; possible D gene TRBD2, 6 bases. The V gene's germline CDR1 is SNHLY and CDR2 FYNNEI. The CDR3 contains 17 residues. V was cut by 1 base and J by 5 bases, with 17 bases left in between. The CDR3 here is CASSEDLARGLTGELFF. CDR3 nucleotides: TGTGCCAGCAGTGAAGACCTAGCGAGGGGACTGACCGGGGAGCTGTTTTTT.

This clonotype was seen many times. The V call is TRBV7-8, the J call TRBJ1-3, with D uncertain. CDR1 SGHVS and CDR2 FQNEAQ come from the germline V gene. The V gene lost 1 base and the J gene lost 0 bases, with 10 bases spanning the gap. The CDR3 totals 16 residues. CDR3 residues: CASSLEPRASGNTIYF. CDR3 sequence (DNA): TGTGCCAGCAGCTTAGAGCCCCGGGCCTCTGGAAACACCATATATTTT.

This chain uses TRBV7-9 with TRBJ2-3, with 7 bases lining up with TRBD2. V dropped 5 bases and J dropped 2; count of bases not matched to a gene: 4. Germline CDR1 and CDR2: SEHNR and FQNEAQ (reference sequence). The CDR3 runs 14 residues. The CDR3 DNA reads TGTGCCAGCAGCACTGCGGGGGACACAGATACGCAGTATTTT. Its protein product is CASSTAGDTDTQYF.

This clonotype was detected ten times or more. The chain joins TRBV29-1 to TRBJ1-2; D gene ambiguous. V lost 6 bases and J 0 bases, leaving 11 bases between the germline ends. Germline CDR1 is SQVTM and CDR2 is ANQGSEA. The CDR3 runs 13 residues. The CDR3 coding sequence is TGCAGCGTCCAATCTCGATCTAACTATGGCTACACCTTC. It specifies CSVQSRSNYGYTF.

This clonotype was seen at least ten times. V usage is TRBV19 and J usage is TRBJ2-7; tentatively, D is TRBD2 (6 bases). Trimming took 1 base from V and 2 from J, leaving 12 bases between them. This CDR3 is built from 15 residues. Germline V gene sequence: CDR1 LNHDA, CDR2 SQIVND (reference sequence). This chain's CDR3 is CASSIAGGETYEQYF. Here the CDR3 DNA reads TGTGCCAGTAGTATAGCGGGCGGGGAGACCTACGAGCAGTACTTC. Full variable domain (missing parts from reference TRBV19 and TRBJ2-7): DGGITQSPKYLFRKEGQNVTLSCEQNLNHDAMYWYRQDPGQGLRLIYYSQIVNDFQKGDIAEGYSVSREKKESFPLTVTSAQKNPTAFYLCASSIAGGETYEQYFGPGTRLTVT.

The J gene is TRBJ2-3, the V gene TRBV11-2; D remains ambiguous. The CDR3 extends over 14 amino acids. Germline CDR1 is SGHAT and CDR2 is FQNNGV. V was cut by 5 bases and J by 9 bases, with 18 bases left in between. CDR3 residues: CASSPYEQAETQYF. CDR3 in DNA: TGTGCCAGCAGCCCATACGAGCAGGCCGAGACGCAGTATTTT.

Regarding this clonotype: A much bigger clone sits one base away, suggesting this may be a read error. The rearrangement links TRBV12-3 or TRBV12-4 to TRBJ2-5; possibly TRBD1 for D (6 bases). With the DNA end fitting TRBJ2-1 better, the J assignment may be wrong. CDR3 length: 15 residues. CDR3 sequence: CASSLDRAGNNEQFF. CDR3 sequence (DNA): TGTGCCAGCAGTTTAGACAGGGCGGGCAACAATGAGCAGTTCTTC.

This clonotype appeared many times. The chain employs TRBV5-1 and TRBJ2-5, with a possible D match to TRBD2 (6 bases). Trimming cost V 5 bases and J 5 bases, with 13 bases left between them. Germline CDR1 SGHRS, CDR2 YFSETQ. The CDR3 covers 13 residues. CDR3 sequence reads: CASSFGGSETQYF. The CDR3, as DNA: TGCGCCAGCAGTTTTGGGGGGTCGGAGACCCAGTACTTC.

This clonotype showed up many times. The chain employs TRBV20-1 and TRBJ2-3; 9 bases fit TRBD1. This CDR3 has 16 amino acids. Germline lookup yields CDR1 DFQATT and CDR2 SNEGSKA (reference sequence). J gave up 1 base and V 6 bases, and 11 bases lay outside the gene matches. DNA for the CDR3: TGCAGTGCCCGCCCCGGGACAGGGCACGGCACAGATACGCAGTATTTT. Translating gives CSARPGTGHGTDTQYF.

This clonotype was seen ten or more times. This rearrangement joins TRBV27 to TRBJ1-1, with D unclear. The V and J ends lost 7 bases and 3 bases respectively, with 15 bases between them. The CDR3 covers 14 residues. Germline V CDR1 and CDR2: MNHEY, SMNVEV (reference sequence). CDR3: CASININEDTEAFF. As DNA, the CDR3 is TGTGCCAGCATTAATATTAATGAGGACACTGAAGCTTTCTTT.

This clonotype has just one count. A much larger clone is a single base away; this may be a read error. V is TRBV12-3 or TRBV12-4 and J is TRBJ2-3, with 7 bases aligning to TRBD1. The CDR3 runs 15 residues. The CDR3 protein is CASSPRDSSTDTQCF. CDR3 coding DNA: TGTGCCAGCAGCCCCCGGGACAGTAGCACAGATACGCAGTGTTTT.

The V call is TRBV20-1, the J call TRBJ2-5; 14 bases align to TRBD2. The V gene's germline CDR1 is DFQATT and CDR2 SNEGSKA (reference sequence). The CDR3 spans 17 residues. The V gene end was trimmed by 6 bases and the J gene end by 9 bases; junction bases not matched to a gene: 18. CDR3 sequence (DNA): TGCAGTGCCCGGAGACTAGCGGGGGGGAGGACGAGGGAGGCCCAGTACTTC. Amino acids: CSARRLAGGRTREAQYF.

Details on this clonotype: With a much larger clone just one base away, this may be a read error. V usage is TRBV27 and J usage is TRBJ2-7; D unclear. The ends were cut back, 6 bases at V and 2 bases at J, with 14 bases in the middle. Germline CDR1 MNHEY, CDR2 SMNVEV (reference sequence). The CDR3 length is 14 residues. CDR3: CASSTRSPPYEQYF. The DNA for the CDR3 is TGTGCCAGCAGCACCAGGAGTCCCCCCTACGAGCAGTACTTC.

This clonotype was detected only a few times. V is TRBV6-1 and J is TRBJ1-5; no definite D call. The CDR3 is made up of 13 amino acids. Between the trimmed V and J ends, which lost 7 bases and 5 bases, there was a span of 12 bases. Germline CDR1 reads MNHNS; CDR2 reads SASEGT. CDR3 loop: CASTLFRDQPQHF. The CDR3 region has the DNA TGTGCCAGCACCCTATTTAGGGATCAGCCCCAGCATTTT.

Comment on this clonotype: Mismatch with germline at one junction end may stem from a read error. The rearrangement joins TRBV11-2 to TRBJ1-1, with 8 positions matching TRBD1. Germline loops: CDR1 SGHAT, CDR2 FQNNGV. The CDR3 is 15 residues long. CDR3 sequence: CASSLRETGVPESFF. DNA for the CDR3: TGTGCCAGCAGCTTGCGGGAGACAGGGGTACCTGAATCTTTCTTT. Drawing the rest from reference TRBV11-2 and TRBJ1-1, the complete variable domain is EAGVAQSPRYKIIEKRQSVAFWCNPISGHATLYWYQQILGQGPKLLIQFQNNGVVDDSQLPKDRFSAERLKGVDSTLKIQPAKLEDSAVYLCASSLRETGVPESFFGQGTRLTVV.

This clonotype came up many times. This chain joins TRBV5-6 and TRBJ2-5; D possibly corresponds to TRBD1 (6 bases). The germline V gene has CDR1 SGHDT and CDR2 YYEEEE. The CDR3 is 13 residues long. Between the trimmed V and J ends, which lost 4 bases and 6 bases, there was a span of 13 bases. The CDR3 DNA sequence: TGTGCCAGCAGCCTCCGACAGGTCAAGACCCAGTACTTC. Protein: CASSLRQVKTQYF.

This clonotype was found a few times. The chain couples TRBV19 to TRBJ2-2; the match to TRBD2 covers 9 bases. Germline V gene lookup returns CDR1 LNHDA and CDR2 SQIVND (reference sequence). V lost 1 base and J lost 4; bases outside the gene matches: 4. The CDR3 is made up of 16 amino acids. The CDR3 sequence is CASSIVGTSFTGELFF. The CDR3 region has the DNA TGTGCCAGTAGTATAGTGGGGACTAGCTTCACCGGGGAGCTGTTTTTT.

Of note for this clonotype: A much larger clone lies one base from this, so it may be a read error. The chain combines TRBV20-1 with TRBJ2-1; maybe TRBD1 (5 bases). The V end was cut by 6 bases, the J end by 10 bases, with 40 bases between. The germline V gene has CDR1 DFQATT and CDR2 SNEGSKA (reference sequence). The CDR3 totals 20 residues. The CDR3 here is CSALANQNLVWGINSYEQFF. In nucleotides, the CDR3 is TGCAGTGCCCTCGCGAACCAAAACCTCGTTTGGGGCATTAACTCCTACGAGCAGTTCTTC.

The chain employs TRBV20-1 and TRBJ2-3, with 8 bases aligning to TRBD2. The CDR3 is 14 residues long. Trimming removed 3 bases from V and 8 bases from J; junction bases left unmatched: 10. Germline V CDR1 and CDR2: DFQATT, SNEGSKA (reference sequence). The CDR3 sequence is CSASGGAPGGTQYF. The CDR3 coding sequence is TGCAGTGCTAGCGGGGGGGCCCCCGGAGGTACGCAGTATTTT.

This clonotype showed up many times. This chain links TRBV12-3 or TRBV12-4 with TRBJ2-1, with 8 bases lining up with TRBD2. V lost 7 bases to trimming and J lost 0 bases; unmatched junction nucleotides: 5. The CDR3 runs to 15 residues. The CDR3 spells CASTFTSGSYNEQFF. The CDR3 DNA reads TGTGCCAGCACCTTTACTAGCGGCTCCTACAATGAGCAGTTCTTC.

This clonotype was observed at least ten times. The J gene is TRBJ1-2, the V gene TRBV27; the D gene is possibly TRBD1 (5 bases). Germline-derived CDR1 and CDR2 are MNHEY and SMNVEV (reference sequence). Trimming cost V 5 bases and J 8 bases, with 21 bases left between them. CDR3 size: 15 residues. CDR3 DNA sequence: TGTGCCAGCAGTCCCTTCAGGGAATTAGGACACGGCTACACCTTC. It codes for CASSPFRELGHGYTF.

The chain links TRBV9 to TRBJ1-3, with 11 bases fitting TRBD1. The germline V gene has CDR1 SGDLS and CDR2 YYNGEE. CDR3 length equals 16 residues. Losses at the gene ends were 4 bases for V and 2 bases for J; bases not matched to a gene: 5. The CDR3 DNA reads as TGTGCCAGCAGCCCATGGACAGGGGGCACTGGAAACACCATATATTTT. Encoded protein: CASSPWTGGTGNTIYF.